The entry below gives a single T cell receptor beta chain sequence along with its context. The PCR employed 60 Vbeta primers together with 13 Jbeta primers. Profiling relied on immunoSEQ multiplex PCR, and the TCRdb table lists in-frame clones only, not all of them. The data show about 200,000 clones, about four fifths seen once. V lost 1 base to trimming and J lost 2 bases; unmatched junction nucleotides: 2. The CDR3 is made up of 14 amino acids. Germline assignment: CDR1 GTSNPN and CDR2 SVGIG (reference sequence). The sample comes from a study of cytomegalovirus exposure and HLA in healthy donors. Overall study: Earlier sequencing of some 170 million T cells yielded roughly 100 million unique TCR beta sequences. There were about 85 million unique TCRs (from HLA-typed donors) in an early data release.

All donors participated as healthy donors of bone marrow. The sample taken for sequencing was PBMCs. This receptor was identified in a male donor in good health and CMV-seropositive. V gene TRBV30 combines with J gene TRBJ2-7; 10 nucleotides line up with TRBD2. CDR3 in DNA: TGTGCCTGGAGTGAAGGACTAGCGGCCTACGAGCAGTACTTC. Its translation is CAWSEGLAAYEQYF.